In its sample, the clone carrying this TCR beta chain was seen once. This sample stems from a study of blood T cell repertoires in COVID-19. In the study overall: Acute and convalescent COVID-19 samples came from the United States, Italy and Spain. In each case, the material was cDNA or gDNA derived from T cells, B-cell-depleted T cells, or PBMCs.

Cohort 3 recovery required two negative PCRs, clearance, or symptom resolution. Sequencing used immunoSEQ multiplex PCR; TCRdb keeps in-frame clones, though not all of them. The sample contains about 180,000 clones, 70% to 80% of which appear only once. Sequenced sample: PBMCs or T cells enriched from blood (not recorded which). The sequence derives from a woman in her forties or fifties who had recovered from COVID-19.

The CDR3 reads CASSIIAGGYGNTEAFF. The CDR3 nucleotides read TGTGCCAGTAGTATAATCGCAGGGGGCTATGGGAACACTGAAGCTTTCTTT. The V and J genes are TRBV19 and TRBJ1-1; TRBD1 agrees at 8 bases. Germline V gene lookup returns CDR1 LNHDA and CDR2 SQIVND (reference sequence). V shed 2 bases and J 1 base; nucleotides not matched to a gene: 9. CDR3 size: 17 residues. The full variable domain, rest sourced from reference TRBV19 and TRBJ1-1, is DGGITQSPKYLFRKEGQNVTLSCEQNLNHDAMYWYRQDPGQGLRLIYYSQIVNDFQKGDIAEGYSVSREKKESFPLTVTSAQKNPTAFYLCASSIIAGGYGNTEAFFGQGTRLTVV.